One and the same sample provided the 14 T cell receptor beta chains below, sequenced in a study of blood T cell repertoires in COVID-19. This table comes from immunoSEQ multiplex PCR, and its TCRdb copy is limited to in-frame clones, with some not included. The repertoire holds a few hundred thousand clones, with around 88% as singletons. The sequenced sample consisted of PBMCs or T cells enriched from blood (not recorded which). These TCRs come from a middle-aged woman who had recovered from COVID-19.

The chain is built from TRBV7-3 and TRBJ2-5; 7 bases align to TRBD2. Germline CDR1 and CDR2: SGHTA and FQGTGA. This CDR3 is built from 14 residues. V lost 2 bases, J lost 2 bases, and 2 bases stayed unmatched. CDR3 nucleotides: TGTGCCAGCAGCTTATGGGGGGGTCAAGAGACCCAGTACTTC. It translates to CASSLWGGQETQYF.

The CDR3 DNA sequence: TGTGCCAGCGGATTGGGACAGGGACGTCAGCCCCAGCATTTT. It translates to CASGLGQGRQPQHF. The chain combines TRBV28 with TRBJ1-5, with 9 bases that match TRBD1. Trimming removed 8 bases from V and 6 bases from J; junction bases left unmatched: 8. The V gene's germline CDR1 is MDHEN and CDR2 SYDVKM. The CDR3 runs 14 residues.

The V call is TRBV6-2 or TRBV6-3, the J call TRBJ1-2; 7 bases agree with TRBD1. This CDR3 comprises 14 residues. With 5 bases clipped from V and 7 bases from J, the junction kept 10 bases outside the gene matches. Per the germline V gene, CDR1 is MNHEY and CDR2 is SVGEGT. CDR3 protein: CASSSDRVGGGYTF. The DNA of the CDR3 is TGTGCCAGCAGTAGCGACAGGGTAGGAGGTGGCTACACCTTC.

V usage is TRBV28 and J usage is TRBJ1-5, with no clear D. Trimming cost V 6 bases and J 6 bases, with 15 bases left between them. The CDR3 has 14 residues. Per germline, CDR1 MDHEN and CDR2 SYDVKM. The CDR3 DNA is TGTGCCAGCAGCCCCCGCGGGAGATTTCAGCCCCAGCATTTT. Its translation: CASSPRGRFQPQHF.

As regards this clone: The sample has other DNA sequences that encode this CDR3 too. The chain carries TRBV7-2 and TRBJ2-2; D might be TRBD2 (5 bases). The CDR3 runs 15 residues. CDR1 and CDR2 (germline): SGHTA, FQGNSA. V lost 4 bases to trimming and J lost 5 bases, with 14 bases between them. In DNA form, the CDR3 reads TGTGCCAGCAGCTCTAGGGCGGGTCAAACCGGGGAGCTGTTTTTT. Translation gives CASSSRAGQTGELFF. Full variable domain (remainder filled in from reference TRBV7-2 and TRBJ2-2): GAGVSQSPSNKVTEKGKDVELRCDPISGHTALYWYRQSLGQGLEFLIYFQGNSAPDKSGLPSDRFSAERTGGSVSTLTIQRTQQEDSAVYLCASSSRAGQTGELFFGEGSRLTVL.

The rearrangement links TRBV11-2 to TRBJ1-4, with 7 bases fitting TRBD1. CDR3 length: 14 residues. Germline CDR1 SGHAT, CDR2 FQNNGV. V trimming: 5 bases; J trimming: 4 bases; junction bases outside the gene matches: 4. CDR3: CASSPGQNNEKLFF. Written as DNA, the CDR3 is TGTGCCAGCAGCCCGGGACAGAATAATGAAAAACTGTTTTTT.

The chain carries TRBV25-1 and TRBJ1-4, with D possibly matching TRBD1 (6 bases). Germline assignment: CDR1 MGHDK and CDR2 SYGVNS. CDR3 length: 14 amino acids. V was clipped by 6 bases and J by 4 bases, with 12 bases between them. As DNA, the CDR3 is TGTGCCAGCAGGACAGGACCAAGTAATGAAAAACTGTTTTTT. This translates into CASRTGPSNEKLFF. Based on the CDR3 plus reference TRBV25-1 and TRBJ1-4, the full variable domain is EADIYQTPRYLVIGTGKKITLECSQTMGHDKMYWYQQDPGMELHLIHYSYGVNSTEKGDLSSESTVSRIRTEHFPLTLESARPSHTSQYLCASRTGPSNEKLFFGSGTQLSVL.

This clone was found a few times. The chain carries TRBV5-5 and TRBJ1-2; the D gene is possibly TRBD1 (5 bases). The ends were cut back, 7 bases at V and 5 bases at J, with 9 bases in the middle. Per germline, CDR1 SGHKS and CDR2 YYEKEE (reference sequence). This CDR3 is 11 amino acids long. The CDR3 loop reads CASVTVYGYTF. The CDR3 nucleotides read TGTGCCAGCGTGACAGTTTATGGCTACACCTTC.

This clone was recorded a few times. The rearrangement joins TRBV7-6 to TRBJ2-1, with 8 bases lining up with TRBD2. Germline V CDR1 and CDR2: SGHVS, FNYEAQ. The CDR3 runs to 16 residues. Germline trimming cut 0 bases from V and 7 bases from J; bases unmatched to any gene: 8. The CDR3: CASSLAPAGVSNEQFF. The CDR3 nucleotides read TGTGCCAGCAGCTTAGCGCCAGCGGGAGTCTCTAATGAGCAGTTCTTC.

The chain uses TRBV7-2 and TRBJ1-4; a weak D match, TRBD1 (5 bases). Germline CDR1 reads SGHTA; CDR2 reads FQGNSA. The CDR3 has 12 amino acids. Trimming pared 7 bases from V and 8 bases from J, leaving 11 bases between. CDR3 sequence reads: CASIGAGEKLFF. The CDR3 nucleotides are TGTGCCAGCATAGGGGCTGGGGAAAAACTGTTTTTT.

For this clone: This may be a read error, as it is one base from a much larger clone. The CDR3: CASSPNYGYTF. CDR3 sequence (DNA): TGTGCCAGCAGTCCGAACTATGGCTACACCTTC. The chain combines TRBV2 with TRBJ1-2, with D hard to call. Deletions cut 5 bases from V and 2 bases from J, with 3 bases between. Germline V lookup: CDR1 SNHLY, CDR2 FYNNEI. The CDR3 contains 11 residues.

V is TRBV7-2 and J is TRBJ2-7, with D tentatively TRBD2 (6 bases). CDR1 is SGHTA and CDR2 is FQGNSA in the germline V gene. This CDR3 contains 14 residues. V gave up 1 base and J gave up 5 bases, with 12 bases separating them. The CDR3 loop reads CASSLDKGRNEQYF. The CDR3 DNA follows: TGTGCCAGCAGCTTAGATAAAGGGAGGAACGAGCAGTACTTC.

The genes are TRBV7-2 and TRBJ2-2; 9 nucleotides match TRBD1. The trim removed 3 bases at V and 4 bases at J, leaving 3 bases unmatched. Germline CDR1 and CDR2: SGHTA and FQGNSA. CDR3 length: 15 amino acids. The DNA for the CDR3 is TGTGCCAGCAGCTTCACAGGGGGCGCCACCGGGGAGCTGTTTTTT. Translated: CASSFTGGATGELFF.

The V gene is TRBV19, the J gene TRBJ1-4; unclear D gene. Trimming removed 2 bases from V and 2 bases from J, with 9 bases in between. CDR1 and CDR2 from the germline V gene are LNHDA and SQIVND (reference sequence). This CDR3 spans 15 amino acids. The CDR3 loop is CASSITTTTNEKLFF. The CDR3 coding sequence is TGTGCCAGTAGTATAACGACAACGACTAATGAAAAACTGTTTTTT.